The clone carrying this T cell receptor (beta chain) appeared a few times. As yet, its antigen is unknown. Of the isolated RNA, all was reverse transcribed, and so the sequenced material was expressed TCRB transcripts. Libraries were prepared by immunoSEQ multiplex PCR; TCRdb keeps only in-frame clonotypes and omits some of them. This repertoire shows some 120,000 clones, 17% found once; its top ten account for 2.6%. The data were taken from a study of beta chain features in type 1 diabetes. Findings and limits, study-wide: In every one of the four CD4+ subsets, TCRB CDR3s were moderately but significantly shorter in Type 1 diabetes patients.

Germline V gene sequence: CDR1 MNHEY, CDR2 SVGAGI. The CDR3 sequence is 13 residues long. V dropped 8 bases and J dropped 1; count of bases not matched to a gene: 4. The chain combines TRBV6-5 with TRBJ2-5; TRBD1 matches 7 bases. The sequence came from a man aged 18 to 30 with type 1 diabetes. Sequenced input: central memory CD4+ T cells from blood. The CDR3 coding sequence is TGTGCCAGCGGGACAGCTATCCAAGAGACCCAGTACTTC. This sequence encodes CASGTAIQETQYF.